This entry concerns a single TCR beta chain. The length of the CDR3 is 16 residues. The germline gives CDR1 MNHNY, CDR2 SVGAGI (reference sequence). Trimming cost V 0 bases and J 3 bases; bases outside gene matches: 5. This sample was taken from a study of neoadjuvant anti-PD-1 for oral cavity cancer. Regarding time point: after neoadjuvant nivolumab, at surgical resection. Profiling relied on immunoSEQ multiplex PCR, and the TCRdb table lists in-frame clones only, not all of them. The repertoire holds over 65,000 clones, with 85% to 90% as singletons. This sequence originates from a person aged 40 to 85 with oral cavity squamous cell carcinoma. This chain links TRBV6-6 with TRBJ2-7, with TRBD2 matching over 10 bases. Here the sequenced sample was PBMCs, taken after nivolumab (anti-PD-1) treatment. The CDR3 region has the DNA TGTGCCAGCAGTTACTCCTATAGCGGGAGGATCTACGAGCAGTACTTC. This encodes CASSYSYSGRIYEQYF.